These 9 T cell receptor beta chains were sequenced from one sample in a study of blood T cell repertoires in COVID-19. Produced via immunoSEQ multiplex PCR; TCRdb's table is partial and in-frame only. Of 200,000 to 250,000 clones detected, approximately 81% appear once; the ten largest clones hold roughly 2.6%. The sample comprised peripheral blood. All receptors derive from a middle-aged man who had recovered from COVID-19.

Notes on this clone: Other DNA sequences within the sample encode an identical CDR3. V and J are TRBV6-1 and TRBJ2-7, with TRBD2 matching 10 bases. The CDR3 consists of 15 residues. Germline values: CDR1 MNHNS, CDR2 SASEGT. After removal of 1 base from V and 3 bases from J, the junction contained 3 bases not matched to a gene. The CDR3 is CASSEGTSGSYEQYF. The CDR3 nucleotides read TGTGCCAGCAGTGAAGGGACTAGCGGAAGCTACGAGCAGTACTTC.

V and J are TRBV9 and TRBJ2-2; 9 positions match TRBD2. The trim removed 4 bases at V and 3 bases at J, leaving 10 bases unmatched. Per germline, CDR1 SGDLS and CDR2 YYNGEE. The CDR3 has 17 residues. The CDR3 protein is CASSSRGLALYTGELFF. CDR3 bases: TGTGCCAGCAGCTCACGGGGACTAGCCCTATACACCGGGGAGCTGTTTTTT.

The J gene is TRBJ2-3, the V gene TRBV21-1; the table's D call of TRBD2 was not tested on the DNA. TRBV21-1 is labeled a pseudogene. There are 20 residues in the CDR3. The CDR3 coding sequence is TGTGCCAGCAGCAAAGAAGGGACAGCAAGACTAGCGGGAGTAACAGATACGCAGTATTTT. Amino acid sequence: CASSKEGTARLAGVTDTQYF.

The V and J genes are TRBV2 and TRBJ1-4; 7 positions agree with TRBD1. CDR3 length: 15 amino acids. From germline, CDR1 is SNHLY and CDR2 FYNNEI. The V gene end was trimmed by 5 bases and the J gene end by 10 bases; junction bases not matched to a gene: 13. The CDR3 nucleotides read TGTGCCAGCAGTACAAACAGGGGTACCACCAGAAAACTGTTTTTT. Translated, it gives CASSTNRGTTRKLFF.

This clone was recorded once. The chain couples TRBV29-1 to TRBJ2-7, with 9 bases lining up with TRBD2. The J segment lost 4 bases and the V segment lost 7 bases, leaving 8 bases of the junction unmatched. Germline V gene lookup returns CDR1 SQVTM and CDR2 ANQGSEA. The CDR3 has 13 residues. The CDR3 DNA follows: TGCAGCGGAGGCAGCGGGAGGAGGTACGAGCAGTACTTC. It is translated as CSGGSGRRYEQYF.

This clone was observed a few times. V is TRBV18 and J is TRBJ1-1, with 9 nucleotides matching TRBD1. Trimming cost V 5 bases and J 0 bases; bases outside gene matches: 4. This CDR3 region has 15 residues. CDR1 is KGHSH and CDR2 is LQKENI in the germline V gene. CDR3 coding DNA: TGTGCCAGCTCAGTGACAGGGGGAATGAACACTGAAGCTTTCTTT. Its translation: CASSVTGGMNTEAFF.

The chain carries TRBV30 and TRBJ1-1; possible D gene TRBD1, 6 bases. Per the germline V gene, CDR1 is GTSNPN and CDR2 is SVGIG (reference sequence). V dropped 4 bases and J dropped 7 bases, with 19 bases sitting between them. This CDR3 is built from 14 residues. The CDR3 is CAWKGRGGYFEAFF. Written as DNA, the CDR3 is TGTGCCTGGAAGGGACGAGGGGGTTACTTTGAAGCTTTCTTT.

The rearrangement uses TRBV6-1 and TRBJ2-6; no clear D. Germline V CDR1 and CDR2: MNHNS, SASEGT. Trimming pared 1 base from V and 1 base from J, leaving 5 bases between. The CDR3 consists of 15 residues. The CDR3 loop is CASSEVGSGANVLTF. CDR3 bases: TGTGCCAGCAGTGAAGTCGGGTCTGGGGCCAACGTCCTGACTTTC.

This chain uses TRBV19 with TRBJ2-5, with 10 bases that match TRBD1. This CDR3 is built from 15 residues. After removal of 4 bases from V and 5 bases from J, the junction contained 7 bases not matched to a gene. Germline CDR1 and CDR2: LNHDA and SQIVND (reference sequence). CDR3 sequence reads: CASSTDRGQVETQYF. The CDR3 nucleotides read TGTGCCAGTAGTACCGACAGGGGGCAGGTGGAGACCCAGTACTTC.